This T cell receptor beta chain comes out of a study of T cell responses to AZD1222 COVID-19 vaccine. Findings and caveats of the study: Without day 14 samples, only post-peak T cell repertoires were studied.

The method was immunoSEQ multiplex PCR; TCRdb's version includes in-frame clones alone and lacks a portion of them. The table includes 96,000 or so clones, roughly 88% detected once. This clone appeared a single time. The antigen remains unidentified. One end of the junction fails to match germline, which may point to a read error. This CDR3 contains 14 residues. CDR1 MDHEN and CDR2 SYDVKM come from the germline V gene. This chain links TRBV28 with TRBJ1-4, with D maybe TRBD1 (5 bases). Sequencing used peripheral blood, obtained on day 0 of AZD1222 vaccination. This sequence was found in an adult in good health. The CDR3 coding sequence is TGTGCCAGCAGTTTCCGGACAACGAATGAAAAACTGTTTTTT. Its protein product is CASSFRTTNEKLFF.